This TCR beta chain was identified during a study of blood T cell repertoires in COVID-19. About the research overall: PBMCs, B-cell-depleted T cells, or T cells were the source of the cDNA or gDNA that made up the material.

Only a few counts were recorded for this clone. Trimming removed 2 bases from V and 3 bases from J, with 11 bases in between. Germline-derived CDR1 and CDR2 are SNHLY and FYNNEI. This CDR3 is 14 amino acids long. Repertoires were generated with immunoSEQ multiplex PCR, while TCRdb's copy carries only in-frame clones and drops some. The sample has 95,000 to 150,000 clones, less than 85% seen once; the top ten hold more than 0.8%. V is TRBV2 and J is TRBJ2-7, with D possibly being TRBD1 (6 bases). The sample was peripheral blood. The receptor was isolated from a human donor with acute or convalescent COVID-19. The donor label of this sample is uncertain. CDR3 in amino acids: CASSEQGHLYEQYF. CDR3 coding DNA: TGTGCCAGCAGTGAACAGGGACACCTCTACGAGCAGTACTTC.